The clone carrying this T cell receptor (beta chain) was detected only once. What it binds is not known. The data were obtained in a study of Tregs in tolerant kidney transplant recipients. Broader study findings: Validation in larger populations is needed because few patients were studied. Tregs expanded with activated donor B cells seemed most donor-specific.

There are 12 residues in the CDR3. Between the trimmed V and J ends, which lost 8 bases and 4 bases, there was a span of 9 bases. Per the germline V gene, CDR1 is SNHLY and CDR2 is FYNNEI. Profiling relied on immunoSEQ multiplex PCR, and the TCRdb table lists in-frame clones only, not all of them. The sample has about 240,000 clones; around 81% are singletons. Thawed PBMCs were FACS-sorted into unstimulated CD4+CD25+CD127- regulatory T cells, CD4+CD25- non-regulatory cells, CD4 and CD8 cells. The chain is built from TRBV2 and TRBJ2-1, with D unresolved. The receptor's source is a human donor in good health. The sequenced sample was CD4+ T cells from blood. The CDR3 is CASGTEYNEQFF. DNA for the CDR3: TGTGCCAGCGGCACAGAGTACAATGAGCAGTTCTTC.